This TCR beta chain was sequenced in a study of CD8 T cells in ankylosing spondylitis. TCRdb independently ran MiXCR on the 5' RACE reads; one entry per CDR3 protein. Seen here are 400,000 or so distinct CDR3 sequences, roughly 25% observed once, and the top ten hold under 0.9%. Comments on this clonotype: Its antigen is as yet unknown.

The V and J ends lost 4 bases and 5 bases respectively, with 20 bases between them. The length of the CDR3 is 16 residues. The germline V gene has CDR1 LGHDT and CDR2 YNNKEL (reference sequence). Regarding the study as a whole: Some of the motif variants had earlier been found in reactive arthritis patients' fluid and blood. It appeared that ankylosing spondylitis blood was characterized by a TCR beta motif of roughly 8 highly homologous variants.

The V gene is TRBV3-1, the J gene TRBJ2-5; possibly TRBD2 for D (7 bases). Sequenced: blood, either unsorted or a sorted T cell fraction (not recorded which). The origin of this receptor is a male donor with ankylosing spondylitis. In DNA form, the CDR3 reads TGTGCCAGCAGCCCTGCGGGGGCCGACCGGCCCGAGACCCAGTACTTC. The encoded protein is CASSPAGADRPETQYF.